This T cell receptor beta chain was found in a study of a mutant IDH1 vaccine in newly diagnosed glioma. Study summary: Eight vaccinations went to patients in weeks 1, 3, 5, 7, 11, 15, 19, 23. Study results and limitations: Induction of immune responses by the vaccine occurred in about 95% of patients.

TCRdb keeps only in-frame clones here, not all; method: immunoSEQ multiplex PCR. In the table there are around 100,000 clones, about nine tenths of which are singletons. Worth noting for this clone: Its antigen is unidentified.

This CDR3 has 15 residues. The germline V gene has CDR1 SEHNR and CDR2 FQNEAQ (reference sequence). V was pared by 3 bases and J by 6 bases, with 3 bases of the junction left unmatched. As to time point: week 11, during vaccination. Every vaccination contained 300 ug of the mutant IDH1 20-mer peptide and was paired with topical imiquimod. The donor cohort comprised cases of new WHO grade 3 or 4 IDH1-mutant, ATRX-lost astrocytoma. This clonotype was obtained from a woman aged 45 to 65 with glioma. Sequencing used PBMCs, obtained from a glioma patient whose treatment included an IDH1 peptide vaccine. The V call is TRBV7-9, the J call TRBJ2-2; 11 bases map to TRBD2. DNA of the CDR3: TGTGCCAGCAGCTTGCTAGCGGGAGGACCCGGGGAGCTGTTTTTT. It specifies CASSLLAGGPGELFF.